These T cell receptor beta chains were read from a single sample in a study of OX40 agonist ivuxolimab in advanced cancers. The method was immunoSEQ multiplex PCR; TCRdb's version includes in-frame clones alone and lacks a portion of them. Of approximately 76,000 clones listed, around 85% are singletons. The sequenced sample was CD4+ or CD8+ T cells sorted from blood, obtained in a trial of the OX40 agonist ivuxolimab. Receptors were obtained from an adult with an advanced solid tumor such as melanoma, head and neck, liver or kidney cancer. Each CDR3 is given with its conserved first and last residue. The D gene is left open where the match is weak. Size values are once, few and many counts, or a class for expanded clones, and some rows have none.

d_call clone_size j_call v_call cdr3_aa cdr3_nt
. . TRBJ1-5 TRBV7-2 CASTLGGGDNQPQHF TGTGCCAGCACTTTGGGGGGGGGAGATAATCAGCCCCAGCATTTT
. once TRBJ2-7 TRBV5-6 CASSFQHPYEQYF TGTGCCAGCAGCTTCCAGCACCCCTACGAGCAGTACTTC
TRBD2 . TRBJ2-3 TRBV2 CASSEAASGLLRDTQYF TGTGCCAGCAGTGAAGCGGCTAGCGGCCTACTCCGTGATACGCAGTATTTT
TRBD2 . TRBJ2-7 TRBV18 CASSPDSGVSYEQYF TGTGCCAGCTCACCGGATAGCGGGGTCTCCTACGAGCAGTACTTC
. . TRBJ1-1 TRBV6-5 CASSYGGVLNTEAFF TGTGCCAGCAGTTACGGAGGGGTTTTGAACACTGAAGCTTTCTTT
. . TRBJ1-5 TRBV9 CASSVLRRGKTANQPQHF TGTGCCAGCAGCGTCTTAAGGAGGGGAAAAACAGCGAATCAGCCCCAGCATTTT
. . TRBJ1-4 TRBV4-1 CASSQEGARRSEKLFF TGCGCCAGCAGCCAAGAGGGGGCCAGGAGGAGTGAAAAACTGTTTTTT
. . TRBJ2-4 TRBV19 CASSDSDLAKNIQYF TGTGCCAGTAGCGACAGCGATTTAGCCAAAAACATTCAGTACTTC
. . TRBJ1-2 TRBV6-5 CASRLGVSYGYTF TGTGCCAGCAGATTGGGGGTTAGCTATGGCTACACCTTC
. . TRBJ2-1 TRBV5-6 CASSLYGDEQFF TGTGCCAGCAGCTTGTACGGGGATGAGCAGTTCTTC
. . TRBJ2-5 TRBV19 CASSISWQETQYF TGTGCCAGTAGTATAAGTTGGCAAGAGACCCAGTACTTC
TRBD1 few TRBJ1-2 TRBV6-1 CASSDWDSSYGYTF TGTGCCAGCAGTGATTGGGACAGCTCCTATGGCTACACCTTC
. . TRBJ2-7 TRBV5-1 CASSLLGTSSYEQYF TGCGCCAGCAGCTTGCTGGGAACCAGCTCCTACGAGCAGTACTTC
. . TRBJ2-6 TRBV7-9 CASSKPQGTDPANVLTF TGTGCCAGCAGCAAACCACAGGGTACGGACCCGGCCAACGTCCTGACTTTC
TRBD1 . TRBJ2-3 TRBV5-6 CASTKTGTGDTDTQYF TGTGCCAGCACTAAAACCGGGACAGGGGACACAGATACGCAGTATTTT
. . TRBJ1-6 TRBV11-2 CASSLVGGSSYNSPLHF TGTGCCAGCAGCTTAGTGGGGGGGAGCTCCTATAATTCACCCCTCCACTTT
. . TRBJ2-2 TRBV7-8 CASSLSRTDMNTGELFF TGTGCCAGCAGCTTAAGTCGGACAGATATGAACACCGGGGAGCTGTTTTTT
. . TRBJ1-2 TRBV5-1 CASSTTDGYTF TGCGCCAGCAGCACGACAGACGGCTACACCTTC
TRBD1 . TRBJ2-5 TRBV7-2 CASSQRQGAGTQYF TGTGCCAGCAGCCAAAGACAGGGCGCGGGGACCCAGTACTTC
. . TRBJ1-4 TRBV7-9 CASSLNEKLFF TGTGCCAGCAGCCTTAATGAAAAACTGTTTTTT
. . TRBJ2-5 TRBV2 CAIGLREETQYF TGTGCCATCGGACTCCGCGAGGAGACCCAGTACTTC
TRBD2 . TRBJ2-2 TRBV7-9 CASSPSGRADGELFF TGTGCCAGCAGCCCTAGCGGGAGGGCCGACGGGGAGCTGTTTTTT
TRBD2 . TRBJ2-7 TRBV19 CASSTGLAGVDEQYF TGTGCCAGTAGTACAGGACTAGCGGGAGTCGACGAGCAGTACTTC
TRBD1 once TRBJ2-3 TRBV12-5 CASGYTGADTQYF TGTGCTAGTGGCTATACAGGGGCCGATACGCAGTATTTT
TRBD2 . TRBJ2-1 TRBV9 CASSLGRGGNFNEQFF TGTGCCAGCAGCCTAGGGAGGGGAGGGAATTTCAATGAGCAGTTCTTC
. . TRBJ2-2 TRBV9 CASSVGGGGANTGELFF TGTGCCAGCAGCGTAGGGGGAGGCGGGGCCAACACCGGGGAGCTGTTTTTT
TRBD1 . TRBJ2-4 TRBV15 CASAGQGNIQYF TGTGCCTCGGCGGGACAGGGGAACATTCAGTACTTC
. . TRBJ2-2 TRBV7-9 CASSAMGVDTGELFF TGTGCCAGCAGCGCCATGGGGGTTGACACCGGGGAGCTGTTTTTT
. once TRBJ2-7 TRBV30 CAWSVGYGTYEQYF TGTGCCTGGAGTGTGGGATACGGAACCTACGAGCAGTACTTC
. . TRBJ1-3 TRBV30 CAWSQGDSGNTIYF TGTGCCTGGAGTCAGGGAGACTCTGGAAACACCATATATTTT
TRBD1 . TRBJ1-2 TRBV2 CASSEGQGPYTF TGTGCCAGCAGTGAAGGACAGGGGCCGTACACCTTC
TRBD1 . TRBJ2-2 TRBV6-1 CASSVNHGQGNTGELFF TGTGCCAGCAGTGTAAACCACGGACAGGGGAACACCGGGGAGCTGTTTTTT
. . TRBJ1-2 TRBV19 CASSRSHEGAGGYTF TGTGCCAGTAGTAGGAGCCACGAGGGCGCGGGTGGCTACACCTTC
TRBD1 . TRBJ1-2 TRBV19 CASSMTGANYGYTF TGTGCCAGTAGTATGACAGGGGCGAACTATGGCTACACCTTC
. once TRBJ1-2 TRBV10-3 CAITRRGDNYGYTF TGTGCCATCACCCGAAGGGGGGATAACTATGGCTACACCTTC
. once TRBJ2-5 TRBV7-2 CASSLLTGREAETQYF TGTGCCAGCAGCCTACTGACAGGGAGGGAAGCGGAGACCCAGTACTTC
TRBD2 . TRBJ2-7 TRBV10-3 CAISEKASGRDEQYF TGTGCCATCAGTGAGAAGGCTAGCGGGAGAGACGAGCAGTACTTC
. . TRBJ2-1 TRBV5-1 CASSPSSGGQRFF TGCGCCAGCAGCCCCTCTTCAGGGGGGCAGCGGTTCTTC
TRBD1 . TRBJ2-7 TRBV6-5 CASSYTLTGGGEQYF TGTGCCAGCAGTTACACCCTGACAGGGGGCGGCGAGCAGTACTTC
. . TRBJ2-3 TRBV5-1 CASSLDPLALPQYF TGCGCCAGCAGCTTGGATCCCCTAGCGTTGCCGCAGTATTTT
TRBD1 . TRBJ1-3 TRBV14 CASSQQDRVRNTIYF TGTGCCAGCAGCCAACAAGACAGGGTTAGAAACACCATATATTTT
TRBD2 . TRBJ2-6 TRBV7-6 CASSLAGGDVLTF TGTGCCAGCAGCTTAGCGGGAGGGGACGTCCTGACTTTC
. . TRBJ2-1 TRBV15 CATSRDGRDSYNEQFF TGTGCCACCAGCAGAGATGGGCGGGACTCCTACAATGAGCAGTTCTTC
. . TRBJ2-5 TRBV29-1 CSVDWGRETQYF TGCAGCGTTGATTGGGGCCGAGAGACCCAGTACTTC
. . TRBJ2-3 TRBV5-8 CASVLRESTDTQYF TGTGCCAGTGTGCTACGGGAGAGCACAGATACGCAGTATTTT
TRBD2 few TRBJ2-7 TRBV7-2 CASSRSGGGYEQYF TGTGCCAGCAGCCGCAGCGGGGGAGGCTACGAGCAGTACTTC
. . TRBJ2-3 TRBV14 CASSDRALGTDTQYF TGTGCCAGCAGTGACCGGGCCCTAGGCACAGATACGCAGTATTTT
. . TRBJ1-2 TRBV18 CASSPPVDGYGYTF TGTGCCAGCTCACCACCGGTGGACGGCTATGGCTACACCTTC
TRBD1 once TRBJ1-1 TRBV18 CASSQGQGGFTEAFF TGTGCCAGCTCACAGGGACAGGGTGGGTTCACTGAAGCTTTCTTT
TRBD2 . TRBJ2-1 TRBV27 CASSLAGGTNNEQFF TGTGCCAGCAGTTTAGCGGGAGGGACCAACAATGAGCAGTTCTTC